A single sample gave rise to the 26 T cell receptor beta chains below, sequenced in a study of T cell repertoires in cytomegalovirus infection. One entry per CDR3 protein, called by TCRdb with MiXCR from the reads. Of around 260,000 distinct CDR3 sequences detected, about 25% appear once; the ten largest clones hold approximately 15%. What was sequenced was PBMCs. The receptors were gathered from a human donor in good health (CMV status not recorded). Some clones in this sample may be carry-over from other donors' samples.

This rearrangement joins TRBV6-5 to TRBJ2-1; perhaps TRBD2 as D (6 bases). V dropped 5 bases and J dropped 7 bases, with 18 bases sitting between them. Per germline, CDR1 MNHEY and CDR2 SVGAGI. The CDR3 has 15 residues. CDR3 protein: CASSIQAGSMNEQFF. Here the CDR3 DNA reads TGTGCCAGCAGTATCCAAGCGGGTTCTATGAATGAGCAGTTCTTC.

The genes are TRBV27 and TRBJ2-1; no firm D call. Trimming removed 3 bases at V and 2 bases at J, with 8 bases between. Germline V gives CDR1 MNHEY, CDR2 SMNVEV (reference sequence). CDR3 length equals 14 residues. This CDR3 is CASSLGWPYNEQFF. The DNA for the CDR3 is TGTGCCAGCAGTTTGGGGTGGCCCTACAATGAGCAGTTCTTC.

J is TRBJ1-5 and V is TRBV20-1; D is unresolved. The CDR3 runs 12 residues. The germline V gene encodes CDR1 DFQATT and CDR2 SNEGSKA (reference sequence). V was clipped by 5 bases and J by 7 bases, with 12 bases between them. CDR3 loop: CSARGGEQPQHF. CDR3 bases: TGCAGTGCTCGCGGAGGAGAGCAGCCCCAGCATTTT.

This clonotype was observed a handful of times. V usage is TRBV4-2 and J usage is TRBJ1-2, with 8 positions matching TRBD1. The germline V gene encodes CDR1 LGHNA and CDR2 YNFKEQ. This CDR3 region has 17 residues. V gave up 0 bases and J gave up 4 bases; unmatched junction bases: 10. CDR3 in amino acids: CASSQESIGQGAYGYTF. DNA for the CDR3: TGTGCCAGCAGCCAAGAATCCATTGGACAGGGAGCCTATGGCTACACCTTC.

The gene calls are TRBV28 and TRBJ2-5; 7 nucleotides align to TRBD1. Germline loops: CDR1 MDHEN, CDR2 SYDVKM. V shed 5 bases, J shed 2 bases, and the junction held 5 bases outside the gene matches. The CDR3 totals 14 residues. CDR3 bases: TGTGCCAGCAGTGTAACAGGGGAACAAGAGACCCAGTACTTC. Protein sequence: CASSVTGEQETQYF.

There are a few counts of this clonotype. The V call is TRBV6-2 or TRBV6-3, the J call TRBJ2-7; the match to TRBD1 covers 7 bases. V lost 4 bases, J lost 0 bases, and 9 bases stayed unmatched. CDR1 and CDR2 (germline): MNHEY, SVGEGT. This CDR3 contains 16 residues. As DNA, the CDR3 is TGTGCCAGCAGTTTTCCCGACAGGGCCGTCTCCTACGAGCAGTACTTC. Its translation: CASSFPDRAVSYEQYF.

The V gene is TRBV2, the J gene TRBJ1-5; 8 bases fit TRBD1. Per germline, CDR1 SNHLY and CDR2 FYNNEI. V trimming: 6 bases; J trimming: 7 bases; junction bases outside the gene matches: 5. The CDR3 loop spans 13 amino acids. The CDR3 DNA reads TGTGCCAGCAGAGGACAGGGCCTCCAGCCCCAGCATTTT. Translated: CASRGQGLQPQHF.

The chain couples TRBV29-1 to TRBJ2-1; 7 bases match TRBD1. Germline V gene data show CDR1 as SQVTM and CDR2 as ANQGSEA. The CDR3 has 13 residues. V gave up 3 bases and J gave up 9 bases; unmatched junction bases: 8. CDR3 loop: CSVDRTGMGEQFF. The CDR3 DNA sequence: TGCAGCGTTGATAGGACAGGTATGGGTGAGCAGTTCTTC.

J is TRBJ2-4 and V is TRBV9; 7 nucleotides line up with TRBD2. The CDR3 loop spans 14 amino acids. V was clipped by 4 bases and J by 8 bases; unmatched bases: 9. CDR1 is SGDLS and CDR2 is YYNGEE in the germline V gene. CDR3 loop: CASSMSGKNHIQYF. CDR3 bases: TGTGCCAGCAGCATGAGCGGGAAAAATCACATTCAGTACTTC.

This clonotype showed up just a few times. This sequence joins TRBV14 and TRBJ2-7, with D unresolved. The CDR3 totals 13 residues. Deletions cut 1 base from V and 6 bases from J, with 10 bases between. Germline CDR1 reads SGHDN; CDR2 reads FVKESK. The CDR3 region has the DNA TGTGCCAGCAGCCAAGGGGGTTTCGGCGAGCAGTACTTC. Translating gives CASSQGGFGEQYF. Together with reference TRBV14 and TRBJ2-7, the CDR3 gives the full variable domain: EAGVTQFPSHSVIEKGQTVTLRCDPISGHDNLYWYRRVMGKEIKFLLHFVKESKQDESGMPNNRFLAERTGGTYSTLKVQPAELEDSGVYFCASSQGGFGEQYFGPGTRLTVT.

The V call is TRBV7-9, the J call TRBJ1-1; 8 bases are shared with TRBD1. Losses at the gene ends were 1 base for V and 7 bases for J; bases not matched to a gene: 2. The germline gives CDR1 SEHNR, CDR2 FQNEAQ (reference sequence). The CDR3 consists of 13 residues. The CDR3 spells CASSLGQGLEAFF. CDR3 DNA: TGTGCCAGCAGCTTAGGACAGGGGCTTGAAGCTTTCTTT.

This clonotype was found a few times. V is TRBV19 and J is TRBJ2-3; 9 positions agree with TRBD1. V lost 7 bases to trimming and J lost 11 bases; unmatched junction nucleotides: 10. CDR1 and CDR2 (germline): LNHDA, SQIVND (reference sequence). The CDR3 consists of 13 residues. The CDR3 region is CASIRDRVIMQYF. In DNA form, the CDR3 reads TGTGCCAGTATTCGGGACAGGGTAATAATGCAGTATTTT.

The J gene is TRBJ2-2, the V gene TRBV28, with D tentatively TRBD1 or TRBD2 (5 bases each). The V and J ends lost 6 bases and 4 bases respectively, with 9 bases between them. From germline, CDR1 is MDHEN and CDR2 SYDVKM. The CDR3 loop spans 13 amino acids. The CDR3 here is CASSGTVTGELFF. The DNA for the CDR3 is TGTGCCAGCAGCGGGACGGTCACCGGGGAGCTGTTTTTT.

In this sample, this clonotype turned up many times. The V gene is TRBV28, the J gene TRBJ2-7; tentative D call: TRBD2 (7 bases). Germline CDR1 reads MDHEN; CDR2 reads SYDVKM. V lost 9 bases and J lost 1, with 16 bases in between. The CDR3 runs to 14 residues. CDR3 residues: CASSGGAVSYEQYF. The CDR3 nucleotides are TGTGCCAGTAGTGGGGGGGCCGTGTCCTACGAGCAGTACTTC.

The chain uses TRBV20-1 and TRBJ2-3; D uncertain. Deletions cut 5 bases from V and 0 bases from J, with 6 bases between. The CDR3 totals 12 residues. Germline CDR1 reads DFQATT; CDR2 reads SNEGSKA (reference sequence). CDR3 sequence: CSAPTSTDTQYF. In nucleotides, the CDR3 is TGCAGTGCTCCCACTAGCACAGATACGCAGTATTTT.

This clonotype has just a few counts. The J gene is TRBJ1-1, the V gene TRBV28; D not resolved. Germline CDR1 is MDHEN and CDR2 is SYDVKM. This CDR3 region has 16 residues. Trimming removed 5 bases from V and 1 base from J, with 17 bases in between. The CDR3 spells CASSRQRRLGNTEAFF. CDR3 bases: TGTGCCAGCAGTCGACAAAGGAGGCTGGGGAACACTGAAGCTTTCTTT.

This clonotype was detected many times. V and J are TRBV7-2 and TRBJ1-1; TRBD1 might be the D (6 bases). Between the trimmed V and J ends, which lost 5 bases and 1 base, there was a span of 14 bases. The V gene's germline CDR1 is SGHTA and CDR2 FQGNSA. CDR3 size: 15 residues. DNA for the CDR3: TGTGCCAGCAGCCCGAGGGTAGGGGGGAACACTGAAGCTTTCTTT. It specifies CASSPRVGGNTEAFF.

This CDR3 is CASSWRQGRLTGELFF. In nucleotides, the CDR3 is TGTGCCAGCAGCTGGCGACAGGGGCGGCTCACCGGGGAGCTGTTTTTT. The rearrangement links TRBV5-5 to TRBJ2-2, with 8 bases identical to TRBD1. J was trimmed by 4 bases and V by 3 bases; bases with no gene match: 8. Germline V gene sequence: CDR1 SGHKS, CDR2 YYEKEE (reference sequence). CDR3 length: 16 residues.

The chain employs TRBV28 and TRBJ2-3; maybe TRBD2 (5 bases). Trimming took off 5 bases at V and 5 bases at J, with 17 bases between the two ends. Germline V CDR1 and CDR2: MDHEN, SYDVKM. The CDR3 is 15 residues long. CDR3 residues: CASSPPVGVIDTQYF. As DNA, the CDR3 is TGTGCCAGCAGTCCCCCCGTCGGGGTAATAGATACGCAGTATTTT. Filled out from reference TRBV28 and TRBJ2-3, the complete variable domain reads DVKVTQSSRYLVKRTGEKVFLECVQDMDHENMFWYRQDPGLGLRLIYFSYDVKMKEKGDIPEGYSVSREKKERFSLILESASTNQTSMYLCASSPPVGVIDTQYFGPGTRLTVL.

This clonotype has a handful of counts. The V gene is TRBV4-3, the J gene TRBJ2-5; the match to TRBD2 covers 7 bases. V was clipped by 0 bases and J by 4 bases; unmatched bases: 2. Per germline, CDR1 LGHNA and CDR2 YSLEER. The CDR3 spans 14 residues. The DNA of the CDR3 is TGCGCCAGCAGCCAAGATTTAGCGGGAGAGACCCAGTACTTC. Amino acid sequence: CASSQDLAGETQYF.

This rearrangement joins TRBV7-3 to TRBJ2-7; TRBD1 matches at 11 bases. The CDR3 is 14 amino acids. The germline gives CDR1 SGHTA, CDR2 FQGTGA. Trimming took 2 bases from V and 7 from J; bases not matched to a gene: 4. CDR3 in amino acids: CASSLQGTGGEQYF. CDR3 sequence (DNA): TGTGCCAGCAGCTTACAGGGGACAGGGGGTGAGCAGTACTTC. The whole variable domain, filled in from reference TRBV7-3 and TRBJ2-7, reads GAGVSQTPSNKVTEKGKYVELRCDPISGHTALYWYRQSLGQGPEFLIYFQGTGAADDSGLPNDRFFAVRPEGSVSTLKIQRTERGDSAVYLCASSLQGTGGEQYFGPGTRLTVT.

The rearrangement joins TRBV20-1 to TRBJ1-5; a possible D gene is TRBD1 (5 bases). The CDR3 contains 15 residues. CDR1 and CDR2 from the germline V gene are DFQATT and SNEGSKA (reference sequence). The V end was cut by 4 bases, the J end by 6 bases, with 19 bases between. CDR3 DNA: TGCAGTGCTACGGCCCGCAACACGGGGGTTCAGCCCCAGCATTTT. This gives the protein CSATARNTGVQPQHF.

This clonotype was recorded at least ten times. The rearrangement uses TRBV20-1 and TRBJ2-4; D remains ambiguous. Germline CDR1 DFQATT, CDR2 SNEGSKA (reference sequence). V was cut by 5 bases and J by 8 bases, with 13 bases left in between. The CDR3 has 12 residues. CDR3 residues: CSAPAPEDIQYF. In DNA, the CDR3 is TGCAGTGCTCCAGCCCCCGAGGACATTCAGTACTTC.

This clonotype was seen at least ten times. CDR3 sequence: CASSLTAGQRYGYTF. The CDR3, as DNA: TGTGCCAGCAGCTTAACGGCCGGACAGAGATATGGCTACACCTTC. The chain employs TRBV7-2 and TRBJ1-2; a possible D gene is TRBD1 (6 bases). This CDR3 spans 15 amino acids. Germline V gene sequence: CDR1 SGHTA, CDR2 FQGNSA. V lost 2 bases and J lost 5, with 15 bases in between.

This clonotype has a handful of counts. The chain links TRBV20-1 to TRBJ1-1; 7 bases align to TRBD1. Trimming at V came to 4 bases and at J to 11 bases, leaving 16 bases not matched to a gene. Germline values: CDR1 DFQATT, CDR2 SNEGSKA (reference sequence). The CDR3 length is 14 residues. This chain's CDR3 is CSAMGGGEVEVAFF. The CDR3 DNA reads as TGCAGTGCTATGGGAGGGGGCGAGGTTGAGGTCGCTTTCTTT.

The CDR3 nucleotides are TGTGCCAGCAGTCGGCCTAGTTACCGAGAGACCCAGTACTTC. Translating gives CASSRPSYRETQYF. This chain links TRBV6-2 or TRBV6-3 with TRBJ2-5; no clear D gene. Germline V gene data show CDR1 as MNHEY and CDR2 as SVGEGT. Trimming cost V 5 bases and J 4 bases, with 14 bases left between them. This CDR3 is 14 amino acids long.